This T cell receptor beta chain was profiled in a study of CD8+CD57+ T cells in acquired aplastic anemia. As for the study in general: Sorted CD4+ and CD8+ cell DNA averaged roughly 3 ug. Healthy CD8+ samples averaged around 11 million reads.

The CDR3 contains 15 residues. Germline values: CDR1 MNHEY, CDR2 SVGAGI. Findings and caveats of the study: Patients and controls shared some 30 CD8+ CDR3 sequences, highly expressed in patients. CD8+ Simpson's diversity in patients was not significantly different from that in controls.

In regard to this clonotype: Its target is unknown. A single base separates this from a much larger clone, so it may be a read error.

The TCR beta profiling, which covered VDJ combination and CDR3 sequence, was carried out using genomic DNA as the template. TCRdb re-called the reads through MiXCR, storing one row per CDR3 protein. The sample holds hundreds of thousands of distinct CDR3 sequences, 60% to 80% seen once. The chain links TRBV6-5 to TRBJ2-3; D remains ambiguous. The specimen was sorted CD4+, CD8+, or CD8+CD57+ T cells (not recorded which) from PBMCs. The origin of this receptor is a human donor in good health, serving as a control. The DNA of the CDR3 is TGTGCCAGCAGTTACTCTACCATTATCACAGATACGCGGTATTTT. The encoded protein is CASSYSTIITDTRYF.